What follows are 11 T cell receptor beta chains derived from one specimen sequenced in a study of cytomegalovirus exposure and HLA in healthy donors. Here immunoSEQ multiplex PCR was the method, and the copy in TCRdb shows in-frame clones only, minus some. This sample has a few hundred thousand clones, with approximately 88% found just once. Sequenced sample: PBMCs. Every receptor here comes from a woman aged 18-29 years in good health and CMV-seronegative.

J is TRBJ1-2 and V is TRBV27; TRBD1 matches at 7 bases. V trimming: 2 bases; J trimming: 0 bases; junction bases outside the gene matches: 18. The CDR3 covers 20 residues. CDR1 is MNHEY and CDR2 is SMNVEV in the germline V gene (reference sequence). CDR3 coding DNA: TGTGCCAGCAGTTTACCACACAAACCGGGACAGCTACTAACTAACTATGGCTACACCTTC. This codes for CASSLPHKPGQLLTNYGYTF.

The V and J genes are TRBV5-1 and TRBJ2-7; a weak D match, TRBD1 (6 bases). V was trimmed by 0 bases and J by 5 bases, leaving 12 bases between them. CDR1 SGHRS and CDR2 YFSETQ come from the germline V gene. This CDR3 has 14 amino acids. In DNA form, the CDR3 reads TGCGCCAGCAGCTTGGAAGGGGGTCCCAACGAGCAGTACTTC. This sequence encodes CASSLEGGPNEQYF.

This chain uses TRBV28 with TRBJ1-2; 8 bases are shared with TRBD1. With 5 bases clipped from V and 4 bases from J, the junction kept 6 bases outside the gene matches. Germline values: CDR1 MDHEN, CDR2 SYDVKM. The CDR3 is made up of 14 amino acids. The CDR3 protein is CASSGPGTGYGYTF. CDR3 in DNA: TGTGCCAGCAGTGGCCCCGGGACAGGCTATGGCTACACCTTC.

CDR3 loop: CASSLGQGLNYGYTF. DNA for the CDR3: TGCGCCAGCAGCCTCGGGCAGGGCCTTAACTATGGCTACACCTTC. This chain connects TRBV4-1 to TRBJ1-2; the D gene is possibly TRBD1 (5 bases). Trimming left V 4 bases short and J 1 base short, with 13 bases between. CDR1 and CDR2 (germline): MGHRA, YSYEKL. The CDR3 spans 15 residues.

The chain uses TRBV5-8 and TRBJ1-5; 11 bases are shared with TRBD1. This CDR3 has 17 amino acids. V trimming: 4 bases; J trimming: 4 bases; junction bases outside the gene matches: 10. CDR1 SGHTS and CDR2 YDEGEE come from the germline V gene. In DNA, the CDR3 is TGTGCCAGCAGCATGGGACCGGGACAGGGGGATAATCAGCCCCAGCATTTT. Residues: CASSMGPGQGDNQPQHF. Full variable domain (rest looked up from reference TRBV5-8 and TRBJ1-5): EAGVTQSPTHLIKTRGQQATLRCSPISGHTSVYWYQQALGLGLQFLLWYDEGEERNRGNFPPRFSGRQFPNYSSELNVNALELEDSALYLCASSMGPGQGDNQPQHFGDGTRLSIL.

The chain carries TRBV7-6 and TRBJ2-1; 7 bases align to TRBD1. The CDR3 extends over 18 amino acids. Germline trimming cut 4 bases from V and 4 bases from J; bases unmatched to any gene: 16. The germline gives CDR1 SGHVS, CDR2 FNYEAQ. CDR3 amino acids: CASSSPGKRQGDYNEQFF. The CDR3 DNA reads as TGTGCCAGCAGCTCACCAGGAAAGAGACAGGGCGATTACAATGAGCAGTTCTTC.

Concerning this clone: Other DNA sequences in this sample translate to the same CDR3. The rearrangement joins TRBV14 to TRBJ1-2; the D gene is possibly TRBD1 (5 bases). The CDR3 has 13 residues. CDR1 and CDR2 from the germline V gene are SGHDN and FVKESK. With 4 bases removed from V and 2 bases from J, the gap between germline ends came to 8 bases. The CDR3 reads CASSPGQNYGYTF. Here the CDR3 DNA reads TGTGCCAGCAGCCCAGGGCAGAACTATGGCTACACCTTC.

The chain combines TRBV27 with TRBJ2-1; 9 positions agree with TRBD2. J lost 7 bases, V lost 7 bases, and 14 bases had no gene match. The CDR3 runs 16 residues. Germline CDR1 and CDR2: MNHEY and SMNVEV (reference sequence). CDR3 region: CASTLRREGRRNEQFF. CDR3 nucleotide sequence: TGTGCCAGCACCCTTCGGCGGGAGGGCCGGAGAAATGAGCAGTTCTTC.

The chain carries TRBV25-1 and TRBJ2-3, with TRBD1 identical over 8 bases. The V segment lost 4 bases and the J segment 4 bases; nucleotides outside the gene matches: 7. The CDR3 loop spans 15 amino acids. The V gene's germline CDR1 is MGHDK and CDR2 SYGVNS. CDR3 region: CASSGPQGAADTQYF. The CDR3 nucleotides read TGTGCCAGCAGTGGGCCGCAGGGGGCGGCAGATACGCAGTATTTT. The full variable domain, in which reference TRBV25-1 and TRBJ2-3 provide the parts outside the CDR3, is EADIYQTPRYLVIGTGKKITLECSQTMGHDKMYWYQQDPGMELHLIHYSYGVNSTEKGDLSSESTVSRIRTEHFPLTLESARPSHTSQYLCASSGPQGAADTQYFGPGTRLTVL.

This chain uses TRBV23-1 with TRBJ1-5; a possible D gene is TRBD1 (6 bases). TRBV23-1 is filed as an ORF, its function uncertain. The ends were cut back, 2 bases at V and 0 bases at J, with 14 bases in the middle. The CDR3 extends over 17 amino acids. The CDR3 DNA is TGCGCCAGCAGTCAAGCCCTACACAGGGTTAGCAATCAGCCCCAGCATTTT. This gives the protein CASSQALHRVSNQPQHF.

The chain couples TRBV9 to TRBJ1-2; D remains unclear. This CDR3 has 13 residues. V was cut by 4 bases and J by 7 bases, with 14 bases left in between. Germline V gives CDR1 SGDLS, CDR2 YYNGEE. The CDR3 coding sequence is TGTGCCAGCAGCCCCCTGGCAACCCCTGGCTACACCTTC. Amino acids: CASSPLATPGYTF.